The 16 T cell receptor beta chains below come from one sample, sequenced in a study of human thymus T cells. Generated by immunoSEQ multiplex PCR, the TCRdb table keeps only in-frame clones and is missing some. The sample yields tens of thousands of clones, 85% to 95% seen once. Sequenced input: blood. Receptors originate from a boy under two years old with a congenital heart defect but otherwise immunologically healthy.

The V call is TRBV6-5, the J call TRBJ2-2; 10 bases map to TRBD1. The germline gives CDR1 MNHEY, CDR2 SVGAGI. With 6 bases clipped from V and 5 bases from J, the junction kept 6 bases outside the gene matches. This CDR3 comprises 15 residues. CDR3 in amino acids: CASRRDRGRTGELFF. The CDR3 DNA is TGTGCCAGCAGACGGGACAGGGGAAGAACCGGGGAGCTGTTTTTT.

The chain carries TRBV28 and TRBJ2-1, with 10 positions matching TRBD2. Germline trimming cut 5 bases from V and 0 bases from J; bases unmatched to any gene: 4. In germline, CDR1 is MDHEN, CDR2 SYDVKM. CDR3 size: 16 residues. The CDR3 nucleotides are TGTGCCAGCAGTATTCCTAGCGGGGGCTCCTACAATGAGCAGTTCTTC. It encodes CASSIPSGGSYNEQFF.

The chain is built from TRBV13 and TRBJ2-7, with 7 bases matching TRBD2. Germline V gene lookup returns CDR1 PRHDT and CDR2 FYEKMQ (reference sequence). This CDR3 has 13 amino acids. J lost 6 bases, V lost 5 bases, and 7 bases had no gene match. The CDR3 coding sequence is TGTGCCAGCAGCCCCCCTGGACTAGGCGAGCAGTACTTC. Protein sequence: CASSPPGLGEQYF.

This clone was observed once. The V call is TRBV19, the J call TRBJ2-1, with 10 bases that match TRBD2. From germline, CDR1 is LNHDA and CDR2 SQIVND (reference sequence). The CDR3 is 15 amino acids. The junction had 2 bases not matched to a gene; V was cut back by 2 bases and J by 4 bases. The CDR3 loop is CASSIFSGGYNEQFF. The CDR3 region has the DNA TGTGCCAGTAGTATATTTAGCGGGGGGTACAATGAGCAGTTCTTC.

This chain connects TRBV5-1 to TRBJ1-5; D is uncertain. The V end was cut by 2 bases, the J end by 5 bases, with 8 bases between. The length of the CDR3 is 13 residues. Germline CDR1 SGHRS, CDR2 YFSETQ. CDR3 region: CASSFVPYQPQHF. DNA for the CDR3: TGCGCCAGCAGCTTCGTACCATATCAGCCCCAGCATTTT.

In DNA, the CDR3 is TGTGCCAGCAGTGCTGGGGCCAATCAGCCCCAGCATTTT. Translating it yields CASSAGANQPQHF. The rearrangement joins TRBV28 to TRBJ1-5, with D possibly being TRBD1 (5 bases). V lost 5 bases and J lost 3, with 8 bases in between. The CDR3 runs to 13 residues. From germline, CDR1 is MDHEN and CDR2 SYDVKM.

Only one count was recorded for this clone. The chain has TRBV6-5 and TRBJ2-5, with TRBD2 matching 8 bases. From germline, CDR1 is MNHEY and CDR2 SVGAGI. Trimming removed 8 bases from V and 5 bases from J; junction bases left unmatched: 7. CDR3 length equals 13 residues. The chain's CDR3 is CASVPRGGETQYF. CDR3 nucleotide sequence: TGTGCCAGCGTTCCCCGGGGGGGGGAGACCCAGTACTTC.

The V call is TRBV23-1, the J call TRBJ2-7; 9 bases match TRBD1. TRBV23-1 is given ORF status, its function remaining uncertain. Trimming took 2 bases from V and 7 from J; bases not matched to a gene: 12. This CDR3 has 16 amino acids. The CDR3 DNA reads as TGCGCCAGCAGTCAAACACTCCCGGGACAGGGTAGGGAGCAGTACTTC. Encoded protein: CASSQTLPGQGREQYF.

The chain joins TRBV4-1 to TRBJ2-3; D remains unclear. Germline-derived CDR1 and CDR2 are MGHRA and YSYEKL. V was shortened by 2 bases and J by 2 bases, with 11 bases between the two germline ends. The CDR3 covers 15 residues. For the CDR3, the DNA is TGCGCCAGCAGCCAACCCGTCTTAAACACAGATACGCAGTATTTT. Translated, it gives CASSQPVLNTDTQYF.

This rearrangement joins TRBV4-2 to TRBJ1-5; weak D call: TRBD1 (5 bases). The germline CDR1 and CDR2 sequences are LGHNA and YNFKEQ. The germline V and J ends were trimmed by 2 bases and 0 bases, with 8 bases remaining between them. The CDR3 is 15 amino acids. The CDR3 nucleotides read TGTGCCAGCAGCCAATCAGGGATTAGCAATCAGCCCCAGCATTTT. It is translated as CASSQSGISNQPQHF.

As for this clone: One junction end disagrees with the germline gene, perhaps due to a read error. The CDR3 loop is CTSSLLGGSYEQYF. The DNA for the CDR3 is TGTACCAGCAGCTTATTAGGGGGCTCCTACGAGCAGTACTTC. The chain employs TRBV11-2 and TRBJ2-7, with D perhaps TRBD1 (6 bases). Germline V gene lookup returns CDR1 SGHAT and CDR2 FQNNGV. The CDR3 totals 14 residues.

V and J are TRBV5-1 and TRBJ2-7; D uncertain. Trimming pared 0 bases from V and 1 base from J, leaving 5 bases between. The germline CDR1 and CDR2 sequences are SGHRS and YFSETQ. The CDR3 length is 13 residues. The CDR3 reads CASSLVGSYEQYF. The CDR3 nucleotides read TGCGCCAGCAGCTTGGTCGGGTCCTACGAGCAGTACTTC.

This sequence joins TRBV28 and TRBJ1-4; a possible D gene is TRBD1 (5 bases). Germline values: CDR1 MDHEN, CDR2 SYDVKM. V was pared by 7 bases and J by 7 bases, with 13 bases between. The CDR3 contains 13 residues. The CDR3 sequence is CASTPVRAEKLFF. The CDR3 DNA reads as TGTGCCAGCACCCCGGTCAGGGCTGAAAAACTGTTTTTT.

This clone came up once. The rearrangement uses TRBV10-3 and TRBJ1-5; D is undetermined. From germline, CDR1 is ENHRY and CDR2 SYGVKD. The CDR3 runs to 15 residues. V lost 2 bases and J lost 4, with 12 bases in between. The CDR3 bases are TGTGCCATCAGTGAGACAGCCGTAGTTAATCAGCCCCAGCATTTT. It encodes CAISETAVVNQPQHF.

In DNA form, the CDR3 reads TGTGCCACCTCGAGGGGGACAGGGTATGGGGATGAGCAGTTCTTC. It codes for CATSRGTGYGDEQFF. The rearrangement uses TRBV10-3 and TRBJ2-1; 9 nucleotides line up with TRBD1. This CDR3 comprises 15 residues. V dropped 10 bases and J dropped 8; count of bases not matched to a gene: 15. Looked up from germline, CDR1 is ENHRY and CDR2 is SYGVKD.

V usage is TRBV4-2 and J usage is TRBJ2-7, with D perhaps given as TRBD1 or TRBD2 (5 bases each). Germline CDR1 LGHNA, CDR2 YNFKEQ. The CDR3 is 11 amino acids. Trimming cost V 5 bases and J 4 bases, with 6 bases left between them. The CDR3 DNA sequence: TGTGCCAGCAGCGAGGGGTACGAGCAGTACTTC. Amino acids: CASSEGYEQYF.